Following are 8 T cell receptor beta chains from one sample sequenced in a study of blood T cell repertoires in COVID-19. Here immunoSEQ multiplex PCR was the method, and the copy in TCRdb shows in-frame clones only, minus some. The data show 150,000 to 200,000 clones, with about 85% seen just once and approximately 14% held by the top ten. The sequencing sample was made of peripheral blood. Source of these receptors: a woman in her 70s with COVID-19, enrolled during active disease.

The chain is built from TRBV5-1 and TRBJ1-1; TRBD1 aligns across 8 bases. V dropped 0 bases and J dropped 1; count of bases not matched to a gene: 8. The germline gives CDR1 SGHRS, CDR2 YFSETQ. CDR3 length: 17 amino acids. The CDR3 DNA sequence: TGCGCCAGCAGCTTGGAAGGACAGGGCTTTTGGAACACTGAAGCTTTCTTT. Residues: CASSLEGQGFWNTEAFF. The full variable domain, in which reference TRBV5-1 and TRBJ1-1 provide the parts outside the CDR3, is KAGVTQTPRYLIKTRGQQVTLSCSPISGHRSVSWYQQTPGQGLQFLFEYFSETQRNKGNFPGRFSGRQFSNSRSEMNVSTLELGDSALYLCASSLEGQGFWNTEAFFGQGTRLTVV.

The genes are TRBV6-5 and TRBJ2-1; D is perhaps TRBD1 (5 bases). Germline V gene data show CDR1 as MNHEY and CDR2 as SVGAGI. V was pared by 2 bases and J by 8 bases, with 10 bases between. The CDR3 totals 13 residues. CDR3 nucleotide sequence: TGTGCCAGCAGTTACGCAGGGAATCATGAGCAGTTCTTC. Protein product: CASSYAGNHEQFF.

V is TRBV11-2 and J is TRBJ1-2; 7 bases map to TRBD1. Germline V lookup: CDR1 SGHAT, CDR2 FQNNGV. The junction had 3 bases not matched to a gene; V was cut back by 5 bases and J by 3 bases. This CDR3 spans 13 amino acids. This CDR3 is CASSPTGDYGYTF. CDR3 sequence (DNA): TGTGCCAGCAGCCCCACAGGGGACTATGGCTACACCTTC.

V usage is TRBV27 and J usage is TRBJ1-1; D is ambiguous. V was cut by 3 bases and J by 1 base, with 6 bases left in between. CDR3 length: 13 amino acids. CDR1 is MNHEY, CDR2 SMNVEV, per germline (reference sequence). The CDR3 DNA reads as TGTGCCAGCAGTTTGAACAAGAACACTGAAGCTTTCTTT. This translates into CASSLNKNTEAFF.

The chain uses TRBV12-3 or TRBV12-4 and TRBJ2-7, with 9 bases identical to TRBD1. The CDR3 spans 13 residues. J lost 6 bases, V lost 6 bases, and 6 bases had no gene match. Written as DNA, the CDR3 is TGTGCCAGCAGATCGACAGGGGGAGGCGAGCAGTACTTC. It yields the protein CASRSTGGGEQYF.

This clone occurred once. CDR3 protein: CASSFDGGANTEAFF. In DNA, the CDR3 is TGTGCCAGCAGCTTTGATGGGGGGGCGAACACTGAAGCTTTCTTT. The chain joins TRBV7-3 to TRBJ1-1; tentatively, D is TRBD1 (6 bases). The CDR3 has 15 amino acids. Trimming took off 3 bases at V and 1 base at J, with 12 bases between the two ends. Germline V gene sequence: CDR1 SGHTA, CDR2 FQGTGA.

The V gene is TRBV7-8, the J gene TRBJ1-4; 8 bases fit TRBD1. After removal of 3 bases from V and 7 bases from J, the junction contained 7 bases not matched to a gene. The V gene's germline CDR1 is SGHVS and CDR2 FQNEAQ. The CDR3 runs 15 residues. The CDR3 nucleotides are TGTGCCAGCAGCTTTTGGACAGGGCATGGTGAAAAACTGTTTTTT. This encodes CASSFWTGHGEKLFF. The full variable domain, its missing parts supplied by reference TRBV7-8 and TRBJ1-4, is GAGVSQSPRYKVAKRGQDVALRCDPISGHVSLFWYQQALGQGPEFLTYFQNEAQLDKSGLPSDRFFAERPEGSVSTLKIQRTQQEDSAVYLCASSFWTGHGEKLFFGSGTQLSVL.

V usage is TRBV6-5 and J usage is TRBJ2-2; D possibly corresponds to TRBD1 (6 bases). From germline, CDR1 is MNHEY and CDR2 SVGAGI. There are 15 residues in the CDR3. The V and J ends lost 6 bases and 4 bases respectively, with 15 bases between them. The CDR3 protein is CASRMLGGATGELFF. CDR3 nucleotides: TGTGCCAGCAGGATGTTAGGGGGTGCCACCGGGGAGCTGTTTTTT.